The 2 T cell receptor beta chains in this list originate from one sample, sequenced in a study of control samples from healthy donors and cancer patients. Generated by immunoSEQ multiplex PCR, the TCRdb table keeps only in-frame clones and is missing some. The sample lists 160,000 or so clones; nearly 96% were seen once. Material: blood. Receptors originate from a woman aged 30 to 39 in good health.

This chain uses TRBV7-9 with TRBJ2-5; no clear D. Trimming pared 4 bases from V and 0 bases from J, leaving 6 bases between. CDR1 is SEHNR and CDR2 is FQNEAQ in the germline V gene (reference sequence). This CDR3 has 13 amino acids. The CDR3 protein is CASSSPYQETQYF. CDR3 nucleotide sequence: TGTGCCAGCAGCTCCCCGTACCAAGAGACCCAGTACTTC.

The chain recombines TRBV28 with TRBJ2-3; no reliable D call. Germline V gene sequence: CDR1 MDHEN, CDR2 SYDVKM. The CDR3 sequence is 15 residues long. The V end lost 2 bases, the J end lost 2 bases, and 11 bases lay between the germline ends. The CDR3 sequence: CASSLVSAYTDTQYF. The DNA of the CDR3 is TGTGCCAGCAGTTTAGTGTCAGCCTACACAGATACGCAGTATTTT.